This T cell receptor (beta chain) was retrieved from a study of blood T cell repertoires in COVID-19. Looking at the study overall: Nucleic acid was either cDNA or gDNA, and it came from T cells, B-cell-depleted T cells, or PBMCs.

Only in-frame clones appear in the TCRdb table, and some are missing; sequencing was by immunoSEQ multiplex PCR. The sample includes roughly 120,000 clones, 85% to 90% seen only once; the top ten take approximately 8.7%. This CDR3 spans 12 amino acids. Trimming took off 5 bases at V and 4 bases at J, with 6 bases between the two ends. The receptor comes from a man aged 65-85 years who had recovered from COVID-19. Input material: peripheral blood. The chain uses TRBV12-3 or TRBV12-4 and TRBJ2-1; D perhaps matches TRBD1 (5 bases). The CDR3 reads CASSTGYNEQFF. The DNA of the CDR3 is TGTGCCAGCAGTACAGGATACAATGAGCAGTTCTTC.